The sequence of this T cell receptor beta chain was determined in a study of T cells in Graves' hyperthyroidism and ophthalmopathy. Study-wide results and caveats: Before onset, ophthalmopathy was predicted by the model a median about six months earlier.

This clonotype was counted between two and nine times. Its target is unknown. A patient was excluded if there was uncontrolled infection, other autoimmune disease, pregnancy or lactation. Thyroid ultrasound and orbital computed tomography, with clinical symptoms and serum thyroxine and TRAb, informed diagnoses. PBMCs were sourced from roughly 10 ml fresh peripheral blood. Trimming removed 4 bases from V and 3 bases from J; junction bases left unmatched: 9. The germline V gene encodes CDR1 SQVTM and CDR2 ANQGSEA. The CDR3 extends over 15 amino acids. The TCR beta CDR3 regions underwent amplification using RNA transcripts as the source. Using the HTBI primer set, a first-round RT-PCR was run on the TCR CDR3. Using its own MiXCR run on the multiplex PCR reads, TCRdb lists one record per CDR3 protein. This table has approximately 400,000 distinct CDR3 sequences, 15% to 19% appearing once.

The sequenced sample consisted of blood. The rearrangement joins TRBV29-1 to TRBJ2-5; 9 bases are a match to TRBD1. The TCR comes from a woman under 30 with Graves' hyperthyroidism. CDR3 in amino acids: CSVGYVRDREETQYF. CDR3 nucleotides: TGCAGCGTTGGTTACGTGCGGGACAGGGAAGAGACCCAGTACTTC.